There are a few counts of the clone carrying this T cell receptor beta chain. The antigen is not known. This sample was taken from a study of cytomegalovirus exposure and HLA in healthy donors. Findings and limits, study-wide: One variant, a missense change in DCLRE1C, was linked in a later analysis to TCR beta V- and J-gene trimming. CMV serostatus was the sole immune exposure information available. According to a later analysis, donors in an Asian-associated ancestry cluster reportedly had fewer N-insertions than the 666-donor mean. Earlier analysis found most TCR beta V segments productive about 87% or about 30% of the time.

The PCR made use of 60 Vbeta and 13 Jbeta primers. Libraries were prepared by immunoSEQ multiplex PCR; TCRdb keeps only in-frame clonotypes and omits some of them. This sample has around 120,000 clones, with around 10% found just once. The length of the CDR3 is 14 residues. V dropped 4 bases and J dropped 4; count of bases not matched to a gene: 4. Germline-derived CDR1 and CDR2 are GTSNPN and SVGIG (reference sequence). The chain carries TRBV30 and TRBJ2-7; 13 bases are shared with TRBD2. The specimen sequenced was PBMCs. This TCR was sampled from a young man in good health and CMV-seronegative. CDR3 in DNA: TGTGCCTGGACTACGGGACTAGCGGGATACGAGCAGTACTTC. Protein product: CAWTTGLAGYEQYF.